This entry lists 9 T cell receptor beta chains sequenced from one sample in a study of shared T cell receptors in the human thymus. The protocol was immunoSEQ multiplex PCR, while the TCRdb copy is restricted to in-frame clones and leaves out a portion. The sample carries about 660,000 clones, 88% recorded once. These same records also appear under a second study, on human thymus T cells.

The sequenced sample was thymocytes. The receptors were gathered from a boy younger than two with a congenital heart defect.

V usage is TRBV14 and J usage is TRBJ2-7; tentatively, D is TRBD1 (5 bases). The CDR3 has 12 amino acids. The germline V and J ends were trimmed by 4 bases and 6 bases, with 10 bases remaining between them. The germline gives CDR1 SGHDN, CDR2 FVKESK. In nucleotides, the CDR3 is TGTGCCAGCAGCCGAATGGGGCGCGAGCAGTACTTC. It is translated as CASSRMGREQYF.

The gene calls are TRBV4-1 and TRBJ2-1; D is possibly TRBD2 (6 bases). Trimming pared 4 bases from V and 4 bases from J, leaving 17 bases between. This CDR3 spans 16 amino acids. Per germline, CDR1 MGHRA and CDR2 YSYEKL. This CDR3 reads CASSLPPRTIYNEQFF. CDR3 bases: TGCGCCAGCAGCCTTCCCCCCCGGACTATATACAATGAGCAGTTCTTC.

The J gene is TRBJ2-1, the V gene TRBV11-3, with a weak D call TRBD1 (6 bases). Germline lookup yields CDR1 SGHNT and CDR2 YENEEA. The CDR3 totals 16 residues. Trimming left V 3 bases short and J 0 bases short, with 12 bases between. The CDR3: CASSLGDRSSYNEQFF. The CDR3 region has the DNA TGTGCCAGCAGCTTGGGAGACAGGAGCTCCTACAATGAGCAGTTCTTC.

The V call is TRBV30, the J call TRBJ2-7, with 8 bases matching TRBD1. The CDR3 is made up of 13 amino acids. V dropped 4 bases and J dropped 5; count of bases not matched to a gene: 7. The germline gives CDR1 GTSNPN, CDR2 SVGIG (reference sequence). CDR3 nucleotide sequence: TGTGCCTGGATGTGGACAGGGTACCACGAGCAGTACTTC. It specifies CAWMWTGYHEQYF.

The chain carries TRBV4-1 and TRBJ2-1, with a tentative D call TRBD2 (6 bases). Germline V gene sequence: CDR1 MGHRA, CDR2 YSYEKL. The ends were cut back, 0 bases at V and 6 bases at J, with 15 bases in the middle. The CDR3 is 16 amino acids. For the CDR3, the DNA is TGCGCCAGCAGCCAAGATCATGCGGGACCGGGCAATGAGCAGTTCTTC. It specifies CASSQDHAGPGNEQFF.

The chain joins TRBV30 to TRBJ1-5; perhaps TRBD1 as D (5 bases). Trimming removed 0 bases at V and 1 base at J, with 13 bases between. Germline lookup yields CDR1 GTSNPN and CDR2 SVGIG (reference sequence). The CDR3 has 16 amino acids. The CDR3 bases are TGTGCCTGGAGTGTGAAAAGGGGTCAGAGCAATCAGCCCCAGCATTTT. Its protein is CAWSVKRGQSNQPQHF. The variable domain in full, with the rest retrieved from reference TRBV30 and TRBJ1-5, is SQTIHQWPATLVQPVGSPLSLECTVEGTSNPNLYWYRQAAGRGLQLLFYSVGIGQISSEVPQNLSASRPQDRQFILSSKKLLLSDSGFYLCAWSVKRGQSNQPQHFGDGTRLSIL.

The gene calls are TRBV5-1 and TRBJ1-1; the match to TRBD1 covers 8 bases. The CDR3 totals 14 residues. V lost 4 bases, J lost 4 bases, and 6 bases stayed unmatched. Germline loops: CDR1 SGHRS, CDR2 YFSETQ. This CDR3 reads CASSPRRGPTEAFF. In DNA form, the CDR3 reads TGCGCCAGCAGCCCCCGCAGGGGGCCCACTGAAGCTTTCTTT.

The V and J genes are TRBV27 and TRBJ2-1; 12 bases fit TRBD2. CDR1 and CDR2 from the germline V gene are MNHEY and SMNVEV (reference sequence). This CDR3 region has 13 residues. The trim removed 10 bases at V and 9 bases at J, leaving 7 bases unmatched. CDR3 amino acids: CATKTSGRCEQFF. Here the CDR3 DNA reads TGTGCCACCAAGACTAGCGGGAGATGTGAGCAGTTCTTC.

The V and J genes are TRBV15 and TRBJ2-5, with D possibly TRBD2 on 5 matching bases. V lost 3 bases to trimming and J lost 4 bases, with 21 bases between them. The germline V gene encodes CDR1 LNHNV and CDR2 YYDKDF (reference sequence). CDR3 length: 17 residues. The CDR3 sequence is CATSRVLWERSGETQYF. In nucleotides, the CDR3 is TGTGCCACCAGCAGGGTACTCTGGGAGAGGAGTGGAGAGACCCAGTACTTC. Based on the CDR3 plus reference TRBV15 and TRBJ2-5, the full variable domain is DAMVIQNPRYQVTQFGKPVTLSCSQTLNHNVMYWYQQKSSQAPKLLFHYYDKDFNNEADTPDNFQSRRPNTSFCFLDIRSPGLGDTAMYLCATSRVLWERSGETQYFGPGTRLLVL.